Following are 16 T cell receptor beta chains from one sample sequenced in a study of blood T cell repertoires in COVID-19. Sequenced by immunoSEQ multiplex PCR; TCRdb stores in-frame clones only, minus some. The data contain 250,000 to 300,000 clones, 90% of them singletons. The material sequenced was PBMCs or T cells enriched from blood (not recorded which). The receptors shown here come from a woman aged 30 to 39 who had recovered from COVID-19.

The rearrangement links TRBV28 to TRBJ2-7; D not resolved. V dropped 8 bases and J dropped 3 bases, with 8 bases sitting between them. Germline loops: CDR1 MDHEN, CDR2 SYDVKM. The length of the CDR3 is 11 residues. CDR3 amino acids: CASHRYYEQYF. CDR3 sequence (DNA): TGTGCCAGCCACCGGTACTACGAGCAGTACTTC.

This clone was seen a single time. The V gene is TRBV12-3 or TRBV12-4, the J gene TRBJ1-2, with 8 bases lining up with TRBD1. V gave up 6 bases and J gave up 5 bases; unmatched junction bases: 5. The CDR3 loop spans 13 amino acids. The CDR3, as DNA: TGTGCCAGCAGCCCGGACAGGGATTATGGCTACACCTTC. It translates to CASSPDRDYGYTF.

This rearrangement joins TRBV7-2 to TRBJ2-7; weak D call: TRBD1 (6 bases). The CDR3 runs to 14 residues. Trimming shortened V by 5 bases and J by 1 base, and 12 bases separated the two germline ends. From germline, CDR1 is SGHTA and CDR2 FQGNSA. DNA for the CDR3: TGTGCCAGCAGCAGGTCGACAGGTTCCTACGAGCAGTACTTC. Amino acids: CASSRSTGSYEQYF. The full variable domain, its missing parts supplied by reference TRBV7-2 and TRBJ2-7, is GAGVSQSPSNKVTEKGKDVELRCDPISGHTALYWYRQSLGQGLEFLIYFQGNSAPDKSGLPSDRFSAERTGGSVSTLTIQRTQQEDSAVYLCASSRSTGSYEQYFGPGTRLTVT.

The chain uses TRBV5-4 and TRBJ2-3; 9 bases agree with TRBD1. CDR3 length: 16 amino acids. Germline V gene sequence: CDR1 SGHNT, CDR2 YYREEE (reference sequence). V shed 2 bases, J shed 5 bases, and the junction held 9 bases outside the gene matches. CDR3 bases: TGTGCCAGCAGCTTTAACAGGGGGCGCGAAGAAGATACGCAGTATTTT. It encodes CASSFNRGREEDTQYF.

The chain uses TRBV27 and TRBJ2-2; 7 bases are shared with TRBD2. Germline CDR1 is MNHEY and CDR2 is SMNVEV (reference sequence). This CDR3 has 17 amino acids. The J segment lost 4 bases and the V segment lost 3 bases, leaving 11 bases of the junction unmatched. CDR3: CASSFYVGGPGTGELFF. CDR3 in DNA: TGTGCCAGCAGTTTTTATGTGGGAGGGCCGGGCACCGGGGAGCTGTTTTTT.

The gene calls are TRBV15 and TRBJ1-4, with TRBD1 matching over 8 bases. V dropped 7 bases and J dropped 5; count of bases not matched to a gene: 15. Germline V gives CDR1 LNHNV, CDR2 YYDKDF (reference sequence). The CDR3 extends over 17 amino acids. Written as DNA, the CDR3 is TGTGCCACCAAGGGTTGGACAGGGCGGGAAGGAAATGAAAAACTGTTTTTT. It yields the protein CATKGWTGREGNEKLFF.

V is TRBV27 and J is TRBJ2-7; possible D gene TRBD2, 6 bases. Germline CDR1 and CDR2: MNHEY and SMNVEV (reference sequence). The CDR3 contains 13 residues. The V and J ends lost 5 bases and 2 bases respectively, with 10 bases between them. CDR3 sequence reads: CASSARLAYEQYF. The CDR3 coding sequence is TGTGCCAGCAGTGCCCGACTAGCCTACGAGCAGTACTTC.

The V call is TRBV28, the J call TRBJ2-3; unclear D gene. The CDR3 loop spans 11 amino acids. The V end lost 8 bases, the J end lost 5 bases, and 8 bases lay between the germline ends. CDR1 and CDR2 from the germline V gene are MDHEN and SYDVKM. CDR3 protein: CASRTEDTQYF. CDR3 bases: TGTGCCAGCCGCACTGAAGATACGCAGTATTTT.

The chain recombines TRBV5-6 with TRBJ1-1; TRBD1 aligns across 7 bases. CDR3 length: 15 residues. The trim removed 2 bases at V and 5 bases at J, leaving 9 bases unmatched. Germline V gene data show CDR1 as SGHDT and CDR2 as YYEEEE. Written as DNA, the CDR3 is TGTGCCAGCAGCTTAACAGGGGAGTTTTCTACTGAAGCTTTCTTT. It codes for CASSLTGEFSTEAFF.

The J gene is TRBJ1-4, the V gene TRBV28; D is uncertain. CDR3 length: 15 amino acids. The ends were cut back, 5 bases at V and 4 bases at J, with 14 bases in the middle. Germline CDR1 reads MDHEN; CDR2 reads SYDVKM. The CDR3 region is CASSPVDTVNEKLFF. CDR3 coding DNA: TGTGCCAGCAGTCCCGTCGACACGGTTAATGAAAAACTGTTTTTT.

The chain couples TRBV19 to TRBJ2-1; 9 bases align to TRBD2. Trimming took 5 bases from V and 3 from J; bases not matched to a gene: 5. The CDR3 has 15 amino acids. Germline CDR1 and CDR2: LNHDA and SQIVND (reference sequence). In DNA, the CDR3 is TGTGCCAGTAGTTCCCATAGCGGGAGCTACAATGAGCAGTTCTTC. Its protein product is CASSSHSGSYNEQFF.

J is TRBJ2-1 and V is TRBV30; D is unclear. The V and J ends lost 5 bases and 0 bases respectively, with 14 bases between them. The CDR3 is made up of 15 amino acids. Germline V gives CDR1 GTSNPN, CDR2 SVGIG (reference sequence). CDR3 nucleotides: TGTGCCTGGGCAACCGGGTCCAACTCCTACAATGAGCAGTTCTTC. Translating gives CAWATGSNSYNEQFF.

The chain employs TRBV15 and TRBJ1-4; D not certain. The CDR3 extends over 16 amino acids. With 0 bases removed from V and 7 bases from J, the gap between germline ends came to 15 bases. The germline V gene encodes CDR1 LNHNV and CDR2 YYDKDF (reference sequence). The CDR3 coding sequence is TGTGCCACCAGCAGAGATTCAATTCGGGTGGGTGAAAAACTGTTTTTT. Protein sequence: CATSRDSIRVGEKLFF.

The chain joins TRBV2 to TRBJ2-7, with TRBD2 matching 12 bases. The CDR3 extends over 17 amino acids. The J segment lost 0 bases and the V segment lost 2 bases, leaving 5 bases of the junction unmatched. The germline V gene encodes CDR1 SNHLY and CDR2 FYNNEI. The CDR3 region has the DNA TGTGCCAGCAGTGAACAACTAGCGGGAGGATTCTCCTACGAGCAGTACTTC. This encodes CASSEQLAGGFSYEQYF.

The rearrangement joins TRBV6-2 or TRBV6-3 to TRBJ1-2, with TRBD1 matching 9 bases. V lost 5 bases, J lost 5 bases, and 3 bases stayed unmatched. Germline values: CDR1 MNHEY, CDR2 SVGEGT. This CDR3 has 13 residues. The CDR3 nucleotides read TGTGCCAGCAGTGATGGACAGGGGTATGGCTACACCTTC. As protein: CASSDGQGYGYTF.

The chain combines TRBV28 with TRBJ1-5; TRBD1 agrees at 9 bases. After removal of 3 bases from V and 3 bases from J, the junction contained 3 bases not matched to a gene. Germline V gives CDR1 MDHEN, CDR2 SYDVKM. The CDR3 covers 15 residues. This CDR3 is CASSFGDRVNQPQHF. In nucleotides, the CDR3 is TGTGCCAGCAGTTTTGGGGACAGGGTCAATCAGCCCCAGCATTTT.